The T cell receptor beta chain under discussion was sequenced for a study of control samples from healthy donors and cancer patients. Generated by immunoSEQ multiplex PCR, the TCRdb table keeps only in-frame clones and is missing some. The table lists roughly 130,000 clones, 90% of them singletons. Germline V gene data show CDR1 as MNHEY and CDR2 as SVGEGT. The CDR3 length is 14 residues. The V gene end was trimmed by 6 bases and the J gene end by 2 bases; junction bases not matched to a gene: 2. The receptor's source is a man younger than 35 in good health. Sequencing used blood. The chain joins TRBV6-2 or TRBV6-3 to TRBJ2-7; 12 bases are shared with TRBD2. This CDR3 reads CASSRLAGAYEQYF. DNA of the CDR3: TGTGCCAGCAGCCGACTAGCGGGGGCCTACGAGCAGTACTTC.